This passage covers 15 T cell receptor beta chains from one sample sequenced in a study of CD8 T cells in ankylosing spondylitis. TCRdb itself ran the 5' RACE reads through MiXCR, one entry per CDR3 protein. The data contain about 36,000 distinct CDR3 sequences, around 10% of them singletons. Sequenced: synovial fluid, either unsorted or a sorted T cell fraction (not recorded which). All receptors derive from a male donor with ankylosing spondylitis.

This clonotype was counted ten times or more. The chain has TRBV7-8 and TRBJ2-1; no firm D call. CDR1 is SGHVS, CDR2 FQNEAQ, per germline. The V gene lost 2 bases and the J gene lost 8 bases, with 16 bases spanning the gap. This CDR3 is built from 15 residues. CDR3 sequence reads: CASSLLRGVTDEQFF. CDR3 nucleotide sequence: TGTGCCAGCAGCTTACTTCGCGGCGTCACGGATGAGCAGTTCTTC.

This clonotype appeared many times. The J gene is TRBJ1-1, the V gene TRBV28, with D uncertain. V lost 7 bases and J lost 0, with 12 bases in between. From germline, CDR1 is MDHEN and CDR2 SYDVKM. The CDR3 totals 14 residues. For the CDR3, the DNA is TGTGCCAGCAACCCCGCCTTAATGAACACTGAAGCTTTCTTT. Translating it yields CASNPALMNTEAFF.

The sample holds a few counts of this clonotype. The CDR3 is CASSVGGVGDTEAFF. In DNA, the CDR3 is TGTGCCAGCAGCGTAGGAGGGGTGGGCGACACTGAAGCTTTCTTT. This chain connects TRBV9 to TRBJ1-1, with D possibly TRBD1 on 5 matching bases. The CDR3 extends over 15 amino acids. Per germline, CDR1 SGDLS and CDR2 YYNGEE. The germline V and J ends were trimmed by 0 bases and 3 bases, with 12 bases remaining between them.

This chain joins TRBV4-3 and TRBJ2-1, with unresolved D. V lost 1 base and J 4 bases, leaving 14 bases between the germline ends. This CDR3 has 16 amino acids. Germline values: CDR1 LGHNA, CDR2 YSLEER. The CDR3 loop is CASSQATHTSYNEQFF. CDR3 nucleotides: TGCGCCAGCAGCCAAGCCACCCATACATCTTACAATGAGCAGTTCTTC.

This clonotype is large. The rearrangement links TRBV20-1 to TRBJ2-1; D is unresolved. The CDR3 length is 14 residues. Trimming took 0 bases from V and 5 from J, leaving 11 bases between them. Germline CDR1 reads DFQATT; CDR2 reads SNEGSKA (reference sequence). The CDR3 loop reads CSARDVGQDNEQFF. The DNA for the CDR3 is TGCAGTGCTAGAGATGTGGGCCAAGACAATGAGCAGTTCTTC.

In this sample, this clonotype turned up many times. This rearrangement joins TRBV7-2 to TRBJ2-5, with 9 bases matching TRBD1. The CDR3 is 14 amino acids. Germline V lookup: CDR1 SGHTA, CDR2 FQGNSA. Germline trimming cut 5 bases from V and 3 bases from J; bases unmatched to any gene: 4. This CDR3 reads CASSHWDREETQYF. For the CDR3, the DNA is TGTGCCAGCAGCCATTGGGACAGGGAAGAGACCCAGTACTTC.

This clonotype came up many times. The chain is built from TRBV7-6 and TRBJ2-5; D ambiguous. The germline gives CDR1 SGHVS, CDR2 FNYEAQ. Trimming stripped 1 base from V and 2 bases from J, with 20 bases between. The CDR3 covers 18 residues. The DNA for the CDR3 is TGTGCCAGCAGCTTAGGGTCTTCCTTAGGCTCAGTACAAGAGACCCAGTACTTC. Protein: CASSLGSSLGSVQETQYF.

This clonotype showed up many times. The gene calls are TRBV5-6 and TRBJ2-7; 9 nucleotides line up with TRBD1. V was pared by 4 bases and J by 4 bases, with 9 bases of the junction left unmatched. Germline CDR1 and CDR2: SGHDT and YYEEEE. The CDR3 sequence is 15 residues long. Written as DNA, the CDR3 is TGTGCCAGCAGCCTGGGAACAGGGGGCCGTTACGAGCAGTACTTC. Translating it yields CASSLGTGGRYEQYF.

The CDR3 sequence is CASSQDDFYEQYF. DNA of the CDR3: TGCGCCAGCAGCCAAGACGACTTCTACGAGCAGTACTTC. This sequence joins TRBV4-1 and TRBJ2-7; D gene ambiguous. The germline CDR1 and CDR2 sequences are MGHRA and YSYEKL. The CDR3 consists of 13 residues. With 0 bases removed from V and 3 bases from J, the gap between germline ends came to 6 bases.

The gene calls are TRBV6-5 and TRBJ2-6; no reliable D call. V was pared by 4 bases and J by 0 bases, with 7 bases between. The CDR3 has 15 residues. In germline, CDR1 is MNHEY, CDR2 SVGAGI. The CDR3 region has the DNA TGTGCCAGCAGTTCTCTTGACTCTGGGGCCAACGTCCTGACTTTC. Translating gives CASSSLDSGANVLTF.

V usage is TRBV7-2 and J usage is TRBJ2-5; D not resolved. Trimming left V 2 bases short and J 3 bases short, with 7 bases between. This CDR3 spans 13 amino acids. From germline, CDR1 is SGHTA and CDR2 FQGNSA. The CDR3 region is CASSLIREETQYF. The CDR3 DNA reads TGTGCCAGCAGCTTAATACGGGAAGAGACCCAGTACTTC.

This clonotype was picked up a small number of times. The chain uses TRBV7-2 and TRBJ2-5; tentatively, D is TRBD1 (5 bases). In germline, CDR1 is SGHTA, CDR2 FQGNSA. The CDR3 totals 15 residues. Deletions cut 3 bases from V and 5 bases from J, with 16 bases between. The CDR3 here is CASSFLSRGSETQYF. CDR3 nucleotides: TGTGCCAGCAGCTTCCTAAGTAGGGGTAGCGAGACCCAGTACTTC. Drawing the rest from reference TRBV7-2 and TRBJ2-5, the complete variable domain is GAGVSQSPSNKVTEKGKDVELRCDPISGHTALYWYRQSLGQGLEFLIYFQGNSAPDKSGLPSDRFSAERTGGSVSTLTIQRTQQEDSAVYLCASSFLSRGSETQYFGPGTRLLVL.

This clonotype was found a few times. CDR3 sequence: CASSPNPYRVLNTEAFF. The CDR3 DNA reads as TGTGCCAGCAGTCCAAATCCCTACAGGGTCTTGAACACTGAAGCTTTCTTT. J is TRBJ1-1 and V is TRBV28; a weak D match, TRBD1 (6 bases). Germline V CDR1 and CDR2: MDHEN, SYDVKM. Trimming stripped 5 bases from V and 0 bases from J, with 19 bases between. The CDR3 spans 17 residues.

This clonotype appeared a few times. V usage is TRBV18 and J usage is TRBJ1-1, with no clear D. V lost 6 bases, J lost 1 base, and 6 bases lay in between. The CDR3 spans 12 residues. Per the germline V gene, CDR1 is KGHSH and CDR2 is LQKENI. The CDR3 is CASSVGNTEAFF. Written as DNA, the CDR3 is TGTGCCAGCTCGGTTGGGAACACTGAAGCTTTCTTT.

This chain joins TRBV20-1 and TRBJ1-2; D is perhaps TRBD1 (6 bases). Trimming cost V 6 bases and J 3 bases, with 20 bases left between them. The CDR3 extends over 15 amino acids. The germline CDR1 and CDR2 sequences are DFQATT and SNEGSKA (reference sequence). This CDR3 reads CSANPGQIPHYGYTF. The CDR3 region has the DNA TGCAGTGCAAATCCGGGACAAATTCCCCACTATGGCTACACCTTC.